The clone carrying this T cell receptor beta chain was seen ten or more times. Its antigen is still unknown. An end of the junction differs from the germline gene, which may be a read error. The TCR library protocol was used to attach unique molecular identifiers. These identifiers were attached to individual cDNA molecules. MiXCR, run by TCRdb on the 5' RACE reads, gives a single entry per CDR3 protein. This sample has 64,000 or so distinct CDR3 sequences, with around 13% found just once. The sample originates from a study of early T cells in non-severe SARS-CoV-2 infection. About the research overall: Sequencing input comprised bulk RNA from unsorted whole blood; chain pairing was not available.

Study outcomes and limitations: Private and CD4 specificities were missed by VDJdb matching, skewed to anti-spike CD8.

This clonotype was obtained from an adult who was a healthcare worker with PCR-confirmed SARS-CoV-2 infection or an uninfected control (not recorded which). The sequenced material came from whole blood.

This CDR3 is CASSPGTAGMEVFF. The CDR3 region has the DNA TGTGCCAGCAGCCCCGGGACAGCGGGAATGGAAGTTTTCTTT. This rearrangement joins TRBV7-9 to TRBJ1-1, with 7 bases fitting TRBD1. Germline CDR1 is SEHNR and CDR2 is FQNEAQ (reference sequence). CDR3 length: 14 residues.